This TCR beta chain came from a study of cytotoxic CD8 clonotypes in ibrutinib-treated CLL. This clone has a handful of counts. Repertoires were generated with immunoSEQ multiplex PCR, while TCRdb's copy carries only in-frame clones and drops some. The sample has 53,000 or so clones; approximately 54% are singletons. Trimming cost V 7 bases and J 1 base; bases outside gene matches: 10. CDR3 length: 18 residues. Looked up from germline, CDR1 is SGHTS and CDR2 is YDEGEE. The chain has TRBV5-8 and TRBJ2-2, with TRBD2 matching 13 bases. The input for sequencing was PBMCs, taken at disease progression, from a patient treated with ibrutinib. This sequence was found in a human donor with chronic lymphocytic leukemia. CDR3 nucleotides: TGTGCCAGCCCCGGGACTAGCGGGATGAGATGGAACACCGGGGAGCTGTTTTTT. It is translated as CASPGTSGMRWNTGELFF.